The 6 T cell receptor beta chains given below trace back to one sample, sequenced in a study of OX40 agonist ivuxolimab in advanced cancers. The receptor library was made with the immunoSEQ multiplex PCR assay. The clones in this table, taken by TCRdb from immuneACCESS, are in-frame only. Not every clone is retained; where verified, under half of the shortfall comes from an unresolved V gene, and the cause of the rest is unknown. The sample yields 50,000 to 65,000 clones; roughly four fifths were counted once. Of the sample, approximately 5.2% is held by the ten largest clones. Sample: CD4+ or CD8+ T cells sorted from blood, taken in a trial of the OX40 agonist ivuxolimab. These receptors all come from an adult with an advanced solid tumor such as melanoma, head and neck, liver or kidney cancer.

Only a few counts were recorded for this clone. The chain has TRBV29-1 and TRBJ1-1; D might be TRBD1 (5 bases). The CDR3 is 14 residues long. The germline gives CDR1 SQVTM, CDR2 ANQGSEA. Deletions cut 6 bases from V and 0 bases from J, with 14 bases between. The CDR3 reads CSVHFRAMNTEAFF. The DNA of the CDR3 is TGCAGCGTCCATTTCAGGGCAATGAACACTGAAGCTTTCTTT.

This clone was counted between two and nine times. The chain carries TRBV25-1 and TRBJ2-7; D might be TRBD1 or TRBD2, each matching 5 bases. Germline CDR1 and CDR2: MGHDK and SYGVNS. The CDR3 is 13 residues long. The V gene lost 7 bases and the J gene lost 6 bases, with 16 bases spanning the gap. CDR3 DNA sequence: TGTGCCAGCACACAAGCTGGGGGTGCCGAGCAGTACTTC. Amino acids: CASTQAGGAEQYF.

This clone was observed a single time. The gene calls are TRBV6-5 and TRBJ2-5, with D tentatively TRBD2 (5 bases). The CDR3 sequence is 15 residues long. Germline-derived CDR1 and CDR2 are MNHEY and SVGAGI. Trimming left V 4 bases short and J 5 bases short, with 17 bases between. CDR3 amino acids: CASSSRGLTKETQYF. CDR3 sequence (DNA): TGTGCCAGCAGTTCCCGCGGACTGACCAAGGAGACCCAGTACTTC.

J is TRBJ2-7 and V is TRBV5-1, with 8 bases aligning to TRBD1. The trim removed 4 bases at V and 2 bases at J, leaving 8 bases unmatched. There are 15 residues in the CDR3. Germline loops: CDR1 SGHRS, CDR2 YFSETQ. For the CDR3, the DNA is TGCGCCAGCAGCCCACGACAGGGGAGCGCCTACGAGCAGTACTTC. It yields the protein CASSPRQGSAYEQYF.

V gene TRBV10-3 combines with J gene TRBJ2-5; D might be TRBD1 or TRBD2, each matching 5 bases. The CDR3 totals 15 residues. The germline CDR1 and CDR2 sequences are ENHRY and SYGVKD. The ends were cut back, 1 base at V and 5 bases at J, with 14 bases in the middle. CDR3 residues: CAISEFPGPGETQYF. The DNA for the CDR3 is TGTGCCATCAGTGAGTTCCCGGGACCAGGGGAGACCCAGTACTTC.

J is TRBJ1-3 and V is TRBV5-4, with D unclear. V was pared by 1 base and J by 2 bases, with 7 bases between. The CDR3 totals 14 residues. Germline V lookup: CDR1 SGHNT, CDR2 YYREEE (reference sequence). The CDR3 DNA reads TGTGCCAGCAGCTTGCAAGGAACTGGAAACACCATATATTTT. Protein product: CASSLQGTGNTIYF.